The 18 T cell receptor beta chains in this list originate from one sample, sequenced in a study of early T cells in non-severe SARS-CoV-2 infection. MiXCR, applied by TCRdb to the 5' RACE reads, yields one record per CDR3 protein. Of under 30,000 distinct CDR3 sequences listed, 4.5% to 5% are singletons. What was sequenced was whole blood. The receptors were sampled from an adult who was a healthcare worker with PCR-confirmed SARS-CoV-2 infection or an uninfected control (not recorded which).

This clonotype was seen at least ten times. This sequence joins TRBV7-9 and TRBJ1-1; 7 bases map to TRBD1. The trim removed 5 bases at V and 0 bases at J, leaving 6 bases unmatched. CDR1 and CDR2 from the germline V gene are SEHNR and FQNEAQ (reference sequence). CDR3 length: 15 amino acids. This CDR3 reads CASSQGQTLNTEAFF. The DNA of the CDR3 is TGTGCCAGCAGCCAGGGACAGACACTGAACACTGAAGCTTTCTTT.

This clonotype has more than one count but fewer than ten. The V and J genes are TRBV7-3 and TRBJ2-3; maybe TRBD1 (5 bases). Trimming took off 3 bases at V and 4 bases at J, with 8 bases between the two ends. The CDR3 runs 13 residues. Germline-derived CDR1 and CDR2 are SGHTA and FQGTGA. The CDR3 here is CASSFQGSDTQYF. Written as DNA, the CDR3 is TGTGCCAGCAGCTTCCAGGGTTCAGATACGCAGTATTTT.

This clonotype appeared many times. This sequence joins TRBV15 and TRBJ2-2; 8 bases match TRBD1. V lost 3 bases to trimming and J lost 0 bases; unmatched junction nucleotides: 0. Per the germline V gene, CDR1 is LNHNV and CDR2 is YYDKDF (reference sequence). The CDR3 sequence is 15 residues long. This CDR3 reads CATSRTGANTGELFF. The CDR3 DNA sequence: TGTGCCACCAGCAGGACAGGGGCGAACACCGGGGAGCTGTTTTTT. Together with reference TRBV15 and TRBJ2-2, the CDR3 gives the full variable domain: DAMVIQNPRYQVTQFGKPVTLSCSQTLNHNVMYWYQQKSSQAPKLLFHYYDKDFNNEADTPDNFQSRRPNTSFCFLDIRSPGLGDTAMYLCATSRTGANTGELFFGEGSRLTVL.

On this clonotype itself: The conserved final phenylalanine or tryptophan is absent from the CDR3, which likely points to a read error. CDR3 coding DNA: TGTGCTACCACCGGAGTAGGCGGGGGCCAAGAGACCCAGTACTCC. Amino acids: CATTGVGGGQETQYS. The genes are TRBV10-3 and TRBJ2-5; the match to TRBD2 covers 7 bases. This CDR3 contains 15 residues. The germline CDR1 and CDR2 sequences are ENHRY and SYGVKD.

This clonotype was detected ten times or more. The chain combines TRBV6-6 with TRBJ2-3, with 12 bases matching TRBD2. J gave up 3 bases and V 8 bases, and 3 bases lay outside the gene matches. Germline-derived CDR1 and CDR2 are MNHNY and SVGAGI (reference sequence). This CDR3 is 14 amino acids long. CDR3 bases: TGTGCCAGCCGACTAGCGGGAGAAACAGATACGCAGTATTTT. Its protein is CASRLAGETDTQYF.

This clonotype was found a few times. As DNA, the CDR3 is TGTGCCAGCAGCTTATGGACAGGTATATACTACAATGAGCAGTTCTTC. Protein product: CASSLWTGIYYNEQFF. The V gene is TRBV7-9, the J gene TRBJ2-1, with 7 bases fitting TRBD1. Germline CDR1 reads SEHNR; CDR2 reads FQNEAQ (reference sequence). The CDR3 is 16 amino acids. Losses at the gene ends were 2 bases for V and 3 bases for J; bases not matched to a gene: 7. Full variable domain (missing parts from reference TRBV7-9 and TRBJ2-1): DTGVSQNPRHKITKRGQNVTFRCDPISEHNRLYWYRQTLGQGPEFLTYFQNEAQLEKSRLLSDRFSAERPKGSFSTLEIQRTEQGDSAMYLCASSLWTGIYYNEQFFGPGTRLTVL.

This clonotype appeared many times. The V and J genes are TRBV11-2 and TRBJ2-4; 7 nucleotides agree with TRBD2. This CDR3 is 15 amino acids long. Germline loops: CDR1 SGHAT, CDR2 FQNNGV. Trimming removed 1 base from V and 8 bases from J; junction bases left unmatched: 8. The CDR3 DNA reads as TGTGCCAGCAGCTTAGCTATGGGAGGGAAAGACATTCAGTACTTC. It codes for CASSLAMGGKDIQYF.

The sample holds many counts of this clonotype. V and J are TRBV7-2 and TRBJ2-3; a weak D match, TRBD2 (7 bases). The CDR3 runs to 14 residues. Between the trimmed V and J ends, which lost 8 bases and 6 bases, there was a span of 18 bases. Germline CDR1 and CDR2: SGHTA and FQGNSA. The CDR3 loop is CASPLTGGPDTQYF. The CDR3 DNA reads as TGTGCCAGCCCCTTAACGGGGGGCCCGGATACGCAGTATTTT.

V and J are TRBV5-4 and TRBJ2-7; 7 nucleotides line up with TRBD2. V gave up 4 bases and J gave up 6 bases; unmatched junction bases: 10. This CDR3 spans 14 amino acids. Germline assignment: CDR1 SGHNT and CDR2 YYREEE (reference sequence). CDR3 loop: CASSESGTTSEQYF. As DNA, the CDR3 is TGTGCCAGCAGCGAATCCGGGACTACGTCCGAGCAGTACTTC.

The chain recombines TRBV4-1 with TRBJ2-7; no clear D gene. CDR1 and CDR2 (germline): MGHRA, YSYEKL. V dropped 0 bases and J dropped 3 bases, with 6 bases sitting between them. CDR3 length: 13 residues. In DNA, the CDR3 is TGCGCCAGCAGCCAAGAGCCCAACTACGAGCAGTACTTC. Translating gives CASSQEPNYEQYF.

This clonotype was recorded many times. The V and J genes are TRBV18 and TRBJ2-2; no reliable D call. V was shortened by 1 base and J by 6 bases, with 3 bases between the two germline ends. There are 12 residues in the CDR3. CDR1 is KGHSH and CDR2 is LQKENI in the germline V gene. CDR3 sequence: CASSPQPGELFF. DNA for the CDR3: TGTGCCAGCTCACCACAACCCGGGGAGCTGTTTTTT.

This clonotype was recorded many times. The rearrangement links TRBV13 to TRBJ2-3; 11 bases align to TRBD2. V gave up 4 bases and J gave up 4 bases; unmatched junction bases: 10. The CDR3 totals 17 residues. CDR1 PRHDT and CDR2 FYEKMQ come from the germline V gene (reference sequence). CDR3 residues: CASSSEGASGRSDTQYF. The CDR3 region has the DNA TGTGCCAGCAGCTCAGAAGGAGCTAGCGGGAGGTCAGATACGCAGTATTTT. Full variable domain (missing parts from reference TRBV13 and TRBJ2-3): AAGVIQSPRHLIKEKRETATLKCYPIPRHDTVYWYQQGPGQDPQFLISFYEKMQSDKGSIPDRFSAQQFSDYHSELNMSSLELGDSALYFCASSSEGASGRSDTQYFGPGTRLTVL.

This clonotype came up many times. V gene TRBV6-1 combines with J gene TRBJ2-6; 11 bases match TRBD1. The CDR3 covers 17 residues. Trimming cost V 6 bases and J 3 bases; bases outside gene matches: 7. Germline values: CDR1 MNHNS, CDR2 SASEGT. The CDR3 region has the DNA TGTGCCAGCAGATCCTGGGACAGGGGGGATGGGGCCAACGTCCTGACTTTC. It codes for CASRSWDRGDGANVLTF.

The gene calls are TRBV29-1 and TRBJ2-4, with TRBD1 matching over 8 bases. This CDR3 contains 13 residues. In germline, CDR1 is SQVTM, CDR2 ANQGSEA. J was trimmed by 4 bases and V by 8 bases; bases with no gene match: 7. CDR3 amino acids: CSTWTGTKNIQYF. Written as DNA, the CDR3 is TGCAGCACTTGGACAGGGACTAAAAACATTCAGTACTTC.

By share, this clonotype counts as medium-sized. V is TRBV11-2 and J is TRBJ2-1, with unresolved D. V was clipped by 0 bases and J by 10 bases, with 7 bases between them. The CDR3 spans 12 residues. Per germline, CDR1 SGHAT and CDR2 FQNNGV. The CDR3 DNA follows: TGTGCCAGCAGCTTAGAACTTGGCGAGCAGTTCTTC. Residues: CASSLELGEQFF.

This clonotype was seen ten or more times. CDR3 sequence (DNA): TGCGCCAGCGGGGGCACAGGGTTAAAGACCCAGTACTTC. Its translation is CASGGTGLKTQYF. The chain joins TRBV5-1 to TRBJ2-5, with a weak D call TRBD1 (6 bases). CDR1 is SGHRS and CDR2 is YFSETQ in the germline V gene. Trimming pared 7 bases from V and 6 bases from J, leaving 16 bases between. The CDR3 extends over 13 amino acids.

This clonotype was found a few times. This chain joins TRBV20-1 and TRBJ1-2, with TRBD1 matching over 8 bases. Germline-derived CDR1 and CDR2 are DFQATT and SNEGSKA (reference sequence). J was trimmed by 8 bases and V by 6 bases; bases with no gene match: 11. CDR3 length: 13 amino acids. The CDR3 sequence is CSAPWTGPGGYTF. As DNA, the CDR3 is TGCAGTGCCCCTTGGACAGGGCCGGGCGGCTACACCTTC.

This chain joins TRBV5-5 and TRBJ2-3; a weak D match, TRBD1 (5 bases). CDR1 and CDR2 (germline): SGHKS, YYEKEE (reference sequence). The CDR3 runs 15 residues. V lost 2 bases, J lost 2 bases, and 12 bases lay in between. CDR3 amino acids: CASSFRQRLTDTQYF. CDR3 DNA: TGTGCCAGCAGCTTCCGACAGAGACTCACAGATACGCAGTATTTT.